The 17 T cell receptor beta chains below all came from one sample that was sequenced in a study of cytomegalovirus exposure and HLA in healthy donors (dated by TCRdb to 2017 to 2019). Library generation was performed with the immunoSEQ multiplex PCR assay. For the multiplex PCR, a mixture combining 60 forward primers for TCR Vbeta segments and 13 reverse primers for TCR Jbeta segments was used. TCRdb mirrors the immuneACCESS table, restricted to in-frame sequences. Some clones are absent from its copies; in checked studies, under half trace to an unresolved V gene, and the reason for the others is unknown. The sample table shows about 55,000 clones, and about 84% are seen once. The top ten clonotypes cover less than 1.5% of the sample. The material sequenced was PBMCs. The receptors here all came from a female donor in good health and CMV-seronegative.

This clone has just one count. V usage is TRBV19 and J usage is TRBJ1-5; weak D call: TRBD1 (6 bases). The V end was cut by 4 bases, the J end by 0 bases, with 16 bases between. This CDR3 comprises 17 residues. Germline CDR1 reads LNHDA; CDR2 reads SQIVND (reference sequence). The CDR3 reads CASSTRTGFGSNQPQHF. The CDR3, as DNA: TGTGCCAGTAGTACCCGAACAGGGTTTGGTAGCAATCAGCCCCAGCATTTT. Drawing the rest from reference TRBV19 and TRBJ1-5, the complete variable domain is DGGITQSPKYLFRKEGQNVTLSCEQNLNHDAMYWYRQDPGQGLRLIYYSQIVNDFQKGDIAEGYSVSREKKESFPLTVTSAQKNPTAFYLCASSTRTGFGSNQPQHFGDGTRLSIL.

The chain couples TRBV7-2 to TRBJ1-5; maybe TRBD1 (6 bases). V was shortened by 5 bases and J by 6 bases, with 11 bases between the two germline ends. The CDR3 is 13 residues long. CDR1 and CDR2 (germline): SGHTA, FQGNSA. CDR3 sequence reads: CASSPRGGQPQHF. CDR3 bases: TGTGCCAGCAGCCCCAGAGGGGGTCAGCCCCAGCATTTT. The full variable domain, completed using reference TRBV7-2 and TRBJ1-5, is GAGVSQSPSNKVTEKGKDVELRCDPISGHTALYWYRQSLGQGLEFLIYFQGNSAPDKSGLPSDRFSAERTGGSVSTLTIQRTQQEDSAVYLCASSPRGGQPQHFGDGTRLSIL.

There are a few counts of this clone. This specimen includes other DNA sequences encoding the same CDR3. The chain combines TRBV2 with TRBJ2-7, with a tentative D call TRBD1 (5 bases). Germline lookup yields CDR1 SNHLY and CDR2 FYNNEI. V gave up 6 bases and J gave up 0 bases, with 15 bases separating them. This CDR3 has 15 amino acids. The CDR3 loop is CASSLRTLSSYEQYF. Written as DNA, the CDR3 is TGTGCCAGCAGCTTAAGGACATTGAGCTCCTACGAGCAGTACTTC.

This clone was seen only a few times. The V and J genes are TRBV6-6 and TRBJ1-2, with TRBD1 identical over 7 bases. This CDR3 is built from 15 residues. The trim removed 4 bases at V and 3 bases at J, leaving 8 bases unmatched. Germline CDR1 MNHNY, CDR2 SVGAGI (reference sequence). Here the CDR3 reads CASSLADRTYYGYTF. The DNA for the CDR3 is TGTGCCAGCAGTTTAGCGGACAGGACTTACTATGGCTACACCTTC.

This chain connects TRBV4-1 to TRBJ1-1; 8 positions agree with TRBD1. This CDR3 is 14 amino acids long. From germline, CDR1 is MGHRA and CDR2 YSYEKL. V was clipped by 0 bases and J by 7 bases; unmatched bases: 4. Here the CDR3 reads CASSQEDRAGEAFF. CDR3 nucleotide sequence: TGCGCCAGCAGCCAAGAGGACAGGGCCGGTGAAGCTTTCTTT.

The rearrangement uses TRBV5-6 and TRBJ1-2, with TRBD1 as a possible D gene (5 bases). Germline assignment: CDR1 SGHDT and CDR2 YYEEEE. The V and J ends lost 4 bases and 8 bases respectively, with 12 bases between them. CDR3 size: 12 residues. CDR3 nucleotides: TGTGCCAGCAGCGGGCCGGGGGAGGGCTACACCTTC. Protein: CASSGPGEGYTF.

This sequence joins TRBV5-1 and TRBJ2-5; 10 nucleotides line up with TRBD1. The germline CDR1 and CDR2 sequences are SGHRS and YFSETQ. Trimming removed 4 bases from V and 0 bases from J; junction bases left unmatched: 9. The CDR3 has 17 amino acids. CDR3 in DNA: TGCGCCAGCAGCCGCCCGACGGGACAGGGGTACCAAGAGACCCAGTACTTC. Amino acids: CASSRPTGQGYQETQYF. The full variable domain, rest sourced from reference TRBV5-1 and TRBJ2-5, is KAGVTQTPRYLIKTRGQQVTLSCSPISGHRSVSWYQQTPGQGLQFLFEYFSETQRNKGNFPGRFSGRQFSNSRSEMNVSTLELGDSALYLCASSRPTGQGYQETQYFGPGTRLLVL.

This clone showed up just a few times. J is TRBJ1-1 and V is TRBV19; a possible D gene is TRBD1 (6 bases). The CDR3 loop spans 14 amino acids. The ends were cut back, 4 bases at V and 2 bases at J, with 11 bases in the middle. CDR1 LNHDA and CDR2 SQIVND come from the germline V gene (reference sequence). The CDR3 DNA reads TGTGCCAGTAGTACCGGCAGGGGTAACACTGAAGCTTTCTTT. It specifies CASSTGRGNTEAFF.

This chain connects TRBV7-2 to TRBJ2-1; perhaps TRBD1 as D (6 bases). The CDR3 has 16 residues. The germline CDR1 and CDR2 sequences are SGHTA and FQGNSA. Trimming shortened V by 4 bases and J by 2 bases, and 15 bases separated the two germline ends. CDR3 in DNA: TGTGCCAGCAGCTACATTGGGGGCCGAACCTACAATGAGCAGTTCTTC. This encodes CASSYIGGRTYNEQFF.

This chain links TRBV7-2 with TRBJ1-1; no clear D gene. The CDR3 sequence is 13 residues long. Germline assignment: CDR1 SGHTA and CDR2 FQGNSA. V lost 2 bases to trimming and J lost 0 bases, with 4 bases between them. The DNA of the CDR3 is TGTGCCAGCAGCTTATACATGAACACTGAAGCTTTCTTT. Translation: CASSLYMNTEAFF.

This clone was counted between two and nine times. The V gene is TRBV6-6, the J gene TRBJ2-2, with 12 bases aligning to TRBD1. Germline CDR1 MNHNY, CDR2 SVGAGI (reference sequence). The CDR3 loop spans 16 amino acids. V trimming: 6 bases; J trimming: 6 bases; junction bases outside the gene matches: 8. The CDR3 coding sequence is TGTGCCAGCAGCAAACCGGGACAGGGGGCATCCGGGGAGCTGTTTTTT. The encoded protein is CASSKPGQGASGELFF.

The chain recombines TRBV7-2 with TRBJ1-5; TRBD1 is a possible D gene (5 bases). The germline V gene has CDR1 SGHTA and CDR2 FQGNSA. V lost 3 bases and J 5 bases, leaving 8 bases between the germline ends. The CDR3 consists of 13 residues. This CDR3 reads CASSFWGDQPQHF. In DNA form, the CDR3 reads TGTGCCAGCAGCTTTTGGGGGGATCAGCCCCAGCATTTT.

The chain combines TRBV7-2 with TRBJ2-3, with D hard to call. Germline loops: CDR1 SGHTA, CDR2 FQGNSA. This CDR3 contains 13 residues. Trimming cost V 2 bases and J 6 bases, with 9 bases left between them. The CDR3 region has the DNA TGTGCCAGCAGCTTAAATAAGCTGGATACGCAGTATTTT. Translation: CASSLNKLDTQYF.

This chain's CDR3 is CASSLGLSGANVLTF. In DNA form, the CDR3 reads TGTGCCAGCAGCTTAGGACTGTCTGGGGCCAACGTCCTGACTTTC. The J gene is TRBJ2-6, the V gene TRBV7-3, with TRBD2 as a possible D gene (5 bases). Germline assignment: CDR1 SGHTA and CDR2 FQGTGA. CDR3 size: 15 residues. Trimming removed 2 bases from V and 1 base from J, with 6 bases in between. Combining the CDR3 with reference TRBV7-3 and TRBJ2-6 gives the whole variable domain GAGVSQTPSNKVTEKGKYVELRCDPISGHTALYWYRQSLGQGPEFLIYFQGTGAADDSGLPNDRFFAVRPEGSVSTLKIQRTERGDSAVYLCASSLGLSGANVLTFGAGSRLTVL.

In DNA, the CDR3 is TGTGCCAGCAGCTCTAGCGGGAAAGACTACGAGCAGTACTTC. It yields the protein CASSSSGKDYEQYF. This chain joins TRBV7-9 and TRBJ2-7; 9 nucleotides agree with TRBD2. V gave up 4 bases and J gave up 3 bases; unmatched junction bases: 4. The CDR3 runs to 14 residues. Germline CDR1 is SEHNR and CDR2 is FQNEAQ (reference sequence).

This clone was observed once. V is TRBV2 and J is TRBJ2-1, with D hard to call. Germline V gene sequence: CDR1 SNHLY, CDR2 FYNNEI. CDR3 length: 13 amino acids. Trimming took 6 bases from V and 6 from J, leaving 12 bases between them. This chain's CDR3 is CASSLRLLNEQFF. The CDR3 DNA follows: TGTGCCAGCAGCCTAAGACTGCTCAATGAGCAGTTCTTC.

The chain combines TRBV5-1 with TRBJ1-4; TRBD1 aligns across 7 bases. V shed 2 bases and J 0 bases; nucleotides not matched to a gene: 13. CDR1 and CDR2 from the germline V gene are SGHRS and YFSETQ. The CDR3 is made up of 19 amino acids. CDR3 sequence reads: CASSLGGLDRLTTNEKLFF. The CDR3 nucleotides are TGCGCCAGCAGCTTAGGAGGTCTGGACAGGCTTACAACTAATGAAAAACTGTTTTTT.